This T cell receptor (beta chain) was captured by sequencing in a study of response to subunit inactivated influenza vaccine. TCRdb itself ran the RT-PCR reads through MiXCR, one entry per CDR3 protein. The table has 430,000 or so distinct CDR3 sequences, approximately 11% seen once; the top ten hold around 12%. General study results and limits: Authors proposed each seasonal influenza vaccination draws in few new T cells.

V dropped 2 bases and J dropped 6 bases, with 10 bases sitting between them. This CDR3 comprises 14 residues. A word on this clonotype: Its antigen remains unidentified.

The rearrangement joins TRBV12-3 or TRBV12-4 to TRBJ2-2; D call uncertain. The sequences come from PBMCs from blood, collected roughly 45 days after vaccination. This sequence originates from a middle-aged man who received an inactivated influenza vaccine. CDR3 sequence (DNA): TGTGCCAGCAGTTTATCTCGGAGCGCCGGGGAGCTGTTTTTT. Residues: CASSLSRSAGELFF.